The T cell receptor beta chain under discussion was sequenced for a study of T-cell reconstitution after alpha-beta-depleted transplantation in children. Library preparation (for TCRbeta) was performed with unique molecular identifiers. Each CDR3 protein is one row after TCRdb ran MiXCR on the PCR reads. This sample yields hundreds of thousands of distinct CDR3 sequences, of which approximately 16% are seen a single time; around 0.96% belongs to the top ten. Only a few counts were recorded for this clonotype. Germline values: CDR1 KGHDR, CDR2 SFDVKD. The CDR3 extends over 14 amino acids. The ends were cut back, 5 bases at V and 0 bases at J, with 7 bases in the middle.

J is TRBJ1-5 and V is TRBV24-1; weak D call: TRBD1 (5 bases). The sequences come from PBMCs from the stem cell graft donor, collected from the stem cell graft. The sequence was collected from a human donor who donated a stem cell graft to a child with acute myeloid leukemia. CDR3 coding DNA: TGTGCCACCAGTGCGACAGATAGCAATCAGCCCCAGCATTTT. Amino acid sequence: CATSATDSNQPQHF.